The rows below give T cell receptor beta chains drawn from one sample of a study of T cell clones after liver transplantation. Generated by immunoSEQ multiplex PCR, the TCRdb table keeps only in-frame clones and is missing some. Of roughly 80,000 clones listed, roughly four fifths were seen once; the top ten hold approximately 0.45%. The sequencing used CD4+ T cells from blood, collected almost 47 months after liver transplant. The receptors here all came from a human patient who received a liver transplant. Some T cells may be provided by the graft donor. Each CDR3 is given with its conserved first and last residue. Each record gives: CDR3 protein, CDR3 DNA, D gene, J gene, clone size, V gene. The D gene is left open where the match is weak. Only part of the rows carry a size: once, few, many, or a class if the clone is expanded.

cdr3_aa: CASSLQTSTSSYEQYF; cdr3_nt: TGTGCCAGCAGCTTACAGACTAGCACGAGCTCCTACGAGCAGTACTTC; d_call: TRBD2; j_call: TRBJ2-7; clone_size: .; v_call: TRBV11-2
cdr3_aa: CASSPRTSGRAVEQFF; cdr3_nt: TGTGCCAGCAGCCCCCGGACTAGCGGGAGGGCTGTTGAGCAGTTCTTC; d_call: TRBD2; j_call: TRBJ2-1; clone_size: .; v_call: TRBV7-2
cdr3_aa: CASSRRSGRTETQYF; cdr3_nt: TGTGCCAGCAGTCGGAGAAGCGGGAGGACAGAGACCCAGTACTTC; d_call: TRBD2; j_call: TRBJ2-5; clone_size: .; v_call: TRBV11-2
cdr3_aa: CASSLASRTLQETQYF; cdr3_nt: TGTGCCAGCAGCTTAGCGTCTAGGACCCTACAAGAGACCCAGTACTTC; d_call: .; j_call: TRBJ2-5; clone_size: once; v_call: TRBV7-9
cdr3_aa: CASSLTSPQETQYF; cdr3_nt: TGCGCCAGCAGCTTGACTTCGCCTCAAGAGACCCAGTACTTC; d_call: .; j_call: TRBJ2-5; clone_size: few; v_call: TRBV5-1
cdr3_aa: CASSRQGDYNEQFF; cdr3_nt: TGTGCCAGCAGTCGACAGGGGGACTACAATGAGCAGTTCTTC; d_call: TRBD1; j_call: TRBJ2-1; clone_size: .; v_call: TRBV2
cdr3_aa: CASSRTGGGMDTEAFF; cdr3_nt: TGTGCCAGCTCACGGACAGGGGGAGGAATGGACACTGAAGCTTTCTTT; d_call: TRBD1; j_call: TRBJ1-1; clone_size: few; v_call: TRBV18
cdr3_aa: CASSASWVENYGYTF; cdr3_nt: TGTGCCAGCAGCGCCTCGTGGGTTGAGAACTATGGCTACACCTTC; d_call: .; j_call: TRBJ1-2; clone_size: once; v_call: TRBV7-2
cdr3_aa: CASSPSSTVFYGYTF; cdr3_nt: TGTGCCAGCAGCCCCTCGTCGACAGTCTTCTATGGCTACACCTTC; d_call: .; j_call: TRBJ1-2; clone_size: .; v_call: TRBV9
cdr3_aa: CATSSRDSYSNQPQHF; cdr3_nt: TGTGCCACCAGCAGCCGGGACAGCTATAGCAATCAGCCCCAGCATTTT; d_call: TRBD1; j_call: TRBJ1-5; clone_size: .; v_call: TRBV15
cdr3_aa: CATSGSGTANQPQHF; cdr3_nt: TGTGCCACCAGCGGATCCGGGACAGCCAATCAGCCCCAGCATTTT; d_call: TRBD1; j_call: TRBJ1-5; clone_size: .; v_call: TRBV15
cdr3_aa: CASSSTATGMNTEAFF; cdr3_nt: TGTGCCAGTAGTTCAACCGCAACAGGGATGAACACTGAAGCTTTCTTT; d_call: .; j_call: TRBJ1-1; clone_size: once; v_call: TRBV19
cdr3_aa: CSVGGGSTDTQYF; cdr3_nt: TGCAGCGTTGGAGGAGGTAGCACAGATACGCAGTATTTT; d_call: .; j_call: TRBJ2-3; clone_size: once; v_call: TRBV29-1
cdr3_aa: CASSLERGLWNEQYF; cdr3_nt: TGTGCCAGCAGCTTAGAGAGGGGACTGTGGAACGAGCAGTACTTC; d_call: .; j_call: TRBJ2-7; clone_size: .; v_call: TRBV11-2
cdr3_aa: CASSIRGTGRTGELFF; cdr3_nt: TGTGCCAGTAGTATCAGGGGGACAGGGAGAACCGGGGAGCTGTTTTTT; d_call: TRBD1; j_call: TRBJ2-2; clone_size: .; v_call: TRBV19
cdr3_aa: CASSQDLGTSGDTDTQYF; cdr3_nt: TGCGCCAGCAGCCAAGATCTCGGGACTAGCGGGGACACAGATACGCAGTATTTT; d_call: TRBD2; j_call: TRBJ2-3; clone_size: few; v_call: TRBV4-3
cdr3_aa: CSVEGKGLNTGELFF; cdr3_nt: TGCAGCGTTGAAGGAAAAGGCCTGAACACCGGGGAGCTGTTTTTT; d_call: .; j_call: TRBJ2-2; clone_size: .; v_call: TRBV29-1
cdr3_aa: CASSSQGAADTQYF; cdr3_nt: TGTGCCAGCAGCTCCCAGGGGGCGGCAGATACGCAGTATTTT; d_call: TRBD1; j_call: TRBJ2-3; clone_size: .; v_call: TRBV9
cdr3_aa: CASSFLRGPSGGNTIYF; cdr3_nt: TGTGCCAGCAGTTTTCTCCGGGGCCCCAGCGGGGGAAACACCATATATTTT; d_call: .; j_call: TRBJ1-3; clone_size: once; v_call: TRBV28
cdr3_aa: CSVDRPSGSSYNEQFF; cdr3_nt: TGCAGCGTCGACAGGCCCAGCGGAAGCTCCTACAATGAGCAGTTCTTC; d_call: .; j_call: TRBJ2-1; clone_size: once; v_call: TRBV29-1
cdr3_aa: CASSLVGWEDQPQHF; cdr3_nt: TGTGCCAGCAGCTTAGTGGGGTGGGAGGATCAGCCCCAGCATTTT; d_call: .; j_call: TRBJ1-5; clone_size: .; v_call: TRBV7-2
cdr3_aa: CASSWGQGEKLFF; cdr3_nt: TGTGCCAGCAGCTGGGGACAGGGTGAAAAACTGTTTTTT; d_call: TRBD1; j_call: TRBJ1-4; clone_size: .; v_call: TRBV7-3
cdr3_aa: CASSEGGGTYNEQFF; cdr3_nt: TGTGCCAGCAGTGAAGGGGGAGGAACCTACAATGAGCAGTTCTTC; d_call: .; j_call: TRBJ2-1; clone_size: once; v_call: TRBV6-4
cdr3_aa: CASSFSGQGYNEQFF; cdr3_nt: TGCGCCAGCAGCTTTTCTGGACAGGGTTACAATGAGCAGTTCTTC; d_call: TRBD1; j_call: TRBJ2-1; clone_size: few; v_call: TRBV5-1
cdr3_aa: CASSKNRGVDEQYF; cdr3_nt: TGTGCCAGTAGTAAAAACAGGGGTGTAGACGAGCAGTACTTC; d_call: TRBD1; j_call: TRBJ2-7; clone_size: once; v_call: TRBV19
cdr3_aa: CASSLGPVGISYEQYF; cdr3_nt: TGTGCCAGCAGCTTAGGTCCGGTGGGGATCTCCTACGAGCAGTACTTC; d_call: .; j_call: TRBJ2-7; clone_size: .; v_call: TRBV7-3
cdr3_aa: CASREDLFEQYF; cdr3_nt: TGTGCCAGCAGGGAGGACCTCTTCGAGCAGTACTTC; d_call: .; j_call: TRBJ2-7; clone_size: .; v_call: TRBV2
cdr3_aa: CASSLFGSPYEQYF; cdr3_nt: TGTGCCAGCAGTTTATTTGGCAGCCCCTACGAGCAGTACTTC; d_call: .; j_call: TRBJ2-7; clone_size: .; v_call: TRBV28
cdr3_aa: CASSLEGAAFNEQFF; cdr3_nt: TGCGCCAGCAGCTTGGAGGGGGCGGCGTTCAATGAGCAGTTCTTC; d_call: TRBD1; j_call: TRBJ2-1; clone_size: once; v_call: TRBV5-1
cdr3_aa: CASSLGVAGVSETQYF; cdr3_nt: TGTGCCAGCAGCCTAGGGGTAGCGGGAGTATCCGAGACCCAGTACTTC; d_call: TRBD2; j_call: TRBJ2-5; clone_size: few; v_call: TRBV7-9
cdr3_aa: CASSKTSLDNEQFF; cdr3_nt: TGTGCCAGCAGCAAAACTAGTCTAGATAATGAGCAGTTCTTC; d_call: .; j_call: TRBJ2-1; clone_size: .; v_call: TRBV21-1
cdr3_aa: CASSLVPSGSTEQYF; cdr3_nt: TGCGCCAGCAGCTTGGTCCCTAGCGGGAGTACCGAGCAGTACTTC; d_call: TRBD2; j_call: TRBJ2-7; clone_size: .; v_call: TRBV5-1
cdr3_aa: CASSFLAGGPNEQYF; cdr3_nt: TGTGCCAGCAGCTTCCTGGCGGGAGGGCCTAACGAGCAGTACTTC; d_call: TRBD2; j_call: TRBJ2-7; clone_size: .; v_call: TRBV13
cdr3_aa: CASSGVAQETQYF; cdr3_nt: TGTGCCAGCAGCGGAGTAGCCCAAGAGACCCAGTACTTC; d_call: .; j_call: TRBJ2-5; clone_size: .; v_call: TRBV7-9
cdr3_aa: CASSFGPGGYGYTF; cdr3_nt: TGTGCCAGCAGTTTCGGCCCGGGGGGCTATGGCTACACCTTC; d_call: .; j_call: TRBJ1-2; clone_size: .; v_call: TRBV28
cdr3_aa: CASSLGTSGSIEYF; cdr3_nt: TGCGCCAGCAGCTTGGGGACTAGCGGGAGTATTGAGTATTTT; d_call: TRBD2; j_call: TRBJ2-3; clone_size: .; v_call: TRBV5-1
cdr3_aa: CASSGRLTGAPGYEQYF; cdr3_nt: TGTGCCAGCAGCGGCCGCCTGACAGGGGCGCCAGGCTACGAGCAGTACTTC; d_call: TRBD1; j_call: TRBJ2-7; clone_size: .; v_call: TRBV5-6
cdr3_aa: CASTRSSTNTGELFF; cdr3_nt: TGTGCCAGCACCCGGAGCTCGACTAACACCGGGGAGCTGTTTTTT; d_call: .; j_call: TRBJ2-2; clone_size: .; v_call: TRBV7-6
cdr3_aa: CASSLFYPNTEAFF; cdr3_nt: TGTGCCAGCAGCTTATTCTACCCGAACACTGAAGCTTTCTTT; d_call: .; j_call: TRBJ1-1; clone_size: .; v_call: TRBV28
cdr3_aa: CASSIARTGGSNQPQHF; cdr3_nt: TGTGCCAGTAGTATAGCTCGGACAGGGGGGAGCAATCAGCCCCAGCATTTT; d_call: TRBD1; j_call: TRBJ1-5; clone_size: .; v_call: TRBV19
cdr3_aa: CASSGQGQSRGYGYTF; cdr3_nt: TGTGCCAGCAGTGGACAGGGACAATCTCGGGGCTATGGCTACACCTTC; d_call: TRBD1; j_call: TRBJ1-2; clone_size: few; v_call: TRBV6-1
cdr3_aa: CAWSDGRGEQYF; cdr3_nt: TGTGCCTGGAGTGATGGGAGAGGCGAGCAGTACTTC; d_call: .; j_call: TRBJ2-7; clone_size: .; v_call: TRBV30
cdr3_aa: CASSLGTGYQETQYF; cdr3_nt: TGTGCCAGCAGTTTAGGGACAGGGTACCAAGAGACCCAGTACTTC; d_call: TRBD1; j_call: TRBJ2-5; clone_size: .; v_call: TRBV28
cdr3_aa: CSVDGRGYGYTF; cdr3_nt: TGCAGCGTTGACGGCAGGGGCTATGGCTACACCTTC; d_call: .; j_call: TRBJ1-2; clone_size: .; v_call: TRBV29-1
cdr3_aa: CASSGGPGSLAQPQHF; cdr3_nt: TGTGCCAGTAGTGGGGGGCCGGGGTCCCTGGCTCAGCCCCAGCATTTT; d_call: .; j_call: TRBJ1-5; clone_size: .; v_call: TRBV19
cdr3_aa: CASSLGGPLGQYEQYF; cdr3_nt: TGTGCCAGCAGCTTGGGTGGCCCTCTGGGACAATACGAGCAGTACTTC; d_call: .; j_call: TRBJ2-7; clone_size: .; v_call: TRBV5-6
cdr3_aa: CASSLGLPSGELFF; cdr3_nt: TGTGCCAGCAGCTTAGGACTACCCTCCGGGGAGCTGTTTTTT; d_call: .; j_call: TRBJ2-2; clone_size: .; v_call: TRBV7-2
cdr3_aa: CASSRNRAGVRNEQYF; cdr3_nt: TGTGCCAGCAGCCGAAACCGAGCGGGAGTTCGGAACGAGCAGTACTTC; d_call: TRBD2; j_call: TRBJ2-7; clone_size: .; v_call: TRBV7-2
cdr3_aa: CASSPGGGRRQETQYF; cdr3_nt: TGCGCCAGCAGCCCAGGAGGTGGGCGGAGGCAAGAGACCCAGTACTTC; d_call: .; j_call: TRBJ2-5; clone_size: .; v_call: TRBV5-1
cdr3_aa: CASSIWGDQPQHF; cdr3_nt: TGTGCCAGTAGTATTTGGGGTGATCAGCCCCAGCATTTT; d_call: .; j_call: TRBJ1-5; clone_size: .; v_call: TRBV19
cdr3_aa: CASSIVPGGLSGANVLTF; cdr3_nt: TGTGCCAGTAGTATAGTTCCAGGGGGCTTATCTGGGGCCAACGTCCTGACTTTC; d_call: TRBD1; j_call: TRBJ2-6; clone_size: .; v_call: TRBV19